Presented here are 16 T cell receptor beta chains from one specimen sequenced in a study of blood T cell repertoires in COVID-19. Libraries were prepared by immunoSEQ multiplex PCR; TCRdb keeps only in-frame clonotypes and omits some of them. The data contain roughly 300,000 clones, under 95% of them singletons. The sample was PBMCs or T cells enriched from blood (not recorded which). The receptors shown here come from a woman in her twenties or thirties who had recovered from COVID-19.

The rearrangement joins TRBV4-1 to TRBJ1-2; TRBD1 might be the D (5 bases). Germline V gives CDR1 MGHRA, CDR2 YSYEKL. Between the trimmed V and J ends, which lost 4 bases and 4 bases, there was a span of 10 bases. The length of the CDR3 is 13 residues. The DNA of the CDR3 is TGCGCCAGCAGCCGTGGGGGGTTCTATGGCTACACCTTC. Protein product: CASSRGGFYGYTF.

This chain links TRBV16 with TRBJ1-3, with D perhaps matching TRBD1 (6 bases). Trimming cost V 3 bases and J 1 base, with 10 bases left between them. Germline CDR1 is KGHSY and CDR2 is FQNENV. The length of the CDR3 is 15 residues. CDR3 sequence reads: CASSQSTGSGNTIYF. The CDR3 nucleotides are TGTGCCAGCAGCCAGTCAACAGGGTCTGGAAACACCATATATTTT.

This chain links TRBV27 with TRBJ2-7, with 11 bases identical to TRBD2. This CDR3 is built from 14 residues. With V trimmed by 6 bases and J by 3 bases, 4 bases remained unmatched. Germline CDR1 is MNHEY and CDR2 is SMNVEV (reference sequence). This CDR3 reads CASRPSGRFYEQYF. The CDR3 coding sequence is TGTGCCAGCAGACCTAGCGGGAGGTTCTACGAGCAGTACTTC.

The V gene is TRBV4-2, the J gene TRBJ2-1; 15 positions agree with TRBD2. With 4 bases clipped from V and 5 bases from J, the junction kept 9 bases outside the gene matches. The CDR3 runs 18 residues. CDR1 is LGHNA, CDR2 YNFKEQ, per germline. CDR3 DNA sequence: TGTGCCAGCAGCCGTCAGATGGGACTAGCGGGAGGAGACAATGAGCAGTTCTTC. Its protein is CASSRQMGLAGGDNEQFF.

This clone has a single count. The chain carries TRBV19 and TRBJ1-1; D is perhaps TRBD1 (6 bases). Germline lookup yields CDR1 LNHDA and CDR2 SQIVND (reference sequence). CDR3 length equals 12 residues. V lost 5 bases and J 10 bases, leaving 14 bases between the germline ends. DNA for the CDR3: TGTGCCAGTAGTTACTCAGGGGTTACAGCTTTCTTT. Amino acid sequence: CASSYSGVTAFF.

The chain combines TRBV7-2 with TRBJ1-3, with D perhaps matching TRBD1 (5 bases). The V and J ends lost 6 bases and 2 bases respectively, with 14 bases between them. Germline V gives CDR1 SGHTA, CDR2 FQGNSA. This CDR3 comprises 15 residues. The CDR3 DNA follows: TGTGCCAGCAGTTCTAACACAGGCGCTGGAAACACCATATATTTT. The encoded protein is CASSSNTGAGNTIYF.

This chain connects TRBV5-1 to TRBJ1-1; 9 positions agree with TRBD1. V was clipped by 3 bases and J by 0 bases; unmatched bases: 3. The CDR3 has 15 amino acids. Germline V lookup: CDR1 SGHRS, CDR2 YFSETQ. CDR3 region: CASSWTGVMNTEAFF. In DNA form, the CDR3 reads TGCGCCAGCAGCTGGACAGGGGTAATGAACACTGAAGCTTTCTTT.

The chain uses TRBV6-5 and TRBJ2-7; D might be TRBD1 (5 bases). This CDR3 is 14 amino acids long. V shed 0 bases and J shed 5 bases, with 11 bases lying between them. In germline, CDR1 is MNHEY, CDR2 SVGAGI. The CDR3 spells CASSYSQGRHEQYF. The CDR3, as DNA: TGTGCCAGCAGTTACTCTCAGGGAAGGCACGAGCAGTACTTC.

V gene TRBV6-1 combines with J gene TRBJ2-5; a weak D match, TRBD2 (7 bases). Germline V gene lookup returns CDR1 MNHNS and CDR2 SASEGT. The V and J ends lost 11 bases and 5 bases respectively, with 18 bases between them. The CDR3 has 13 residues. CDR3 bases: TGTGCCTCTCGGACCTCGGGGGGCGAGACCCAGTACTTC. Encoded protein: CASRTSGGETQYF.

The chain combines TRBV10-3 with TRBJ1-5; TRBD1 might be the D (6 bases). Trimming pared 3 bases from V and 1 base from J, leaving 7 bases between. Germline V gene lookup returns CDR1 ENHRY and CDR2 SYGVKD. CDR3 size: 14 residues. This chain's CDR3 is CAISDRGSNQPQHF. CDR3 sequence (DNA): TGTGCCATCAGTGACAGGGGAAGCAATCAGCCCCAGCATTTT.

The genes are TRBV11-3 and TRBJ2-7, with a possible D match to TRBD2 (6 bases). V was pared by 2 bases and J by 2 bases, with 10 bases between. The germline V gene has CDR1 SGHNT and CDR2 YENEEA. This CDR3 spans 14 amino acids. CDR3 DNA sequence: TGTGCCAGCAGCTTATCGGGGGAGACCTACGAGCAGTACTTC. As protein: CASSLSGETYEQYF. The full variable domain, completed using reference TRBV11-3 and TRBJ2-7, is EAGVVQSPRYKIIEKKQPVAFWCNPISGHNTLYWYLQNLGQGPELLIRYENEEAVDDSQLPKDRFSAERLKGVDSTLKIQPAELGDSAVYLCASSLSGETYEQYFGPGTRLTVT.

This clone is a singleton in its sample. V is TRBV6-5 and J is TRBJ2-5, with 11 bases that match TRBD2. Losses at the gene ends were 6 bases for V and 3 bases for J; bases not matched to a gene: 6. This CDR3 has 15 amino acids. Germline assignment: CDR1 MNHEY and CDR2 SVGAGI. The chain's CDR3 is CASSAGTSGKETQYF. In DNA form, the CDR3 reads TGTGCCAGCAGCGCCGGGACTAGCGGAAAAGAGACCCAGTACTTC.

The J gene is TRBJ2-7, the V gene TRBV9; 8 bases agree with TRBD1. Losses at the gene ends were 4 bases for V and 4 bases for J; bases not matched to a gene: 7. The CDR3 consists of 14 residues. Germline lookup yields CDR1 SGDLS and CDR2 YYNGEE. In DNA form, the CDR3 reads TGTGCCAGCAGCACTCCGGGACAGGCTTACGAGCAGTACTTC. It codes for CASSTPGQAYEQYF.

The V and J genes are TRBV28 and TRBJ1-3; 7 bases are shared with TRBD1. The CDR3 runs 16 residues. The germline V gene has CDR1 MDHEN and CDR2 SYDVKM. Germline trimming cut 4 bases from V and 0 bases from J; bases unmatched to any gene: 6. The CDR3 loop is CASSSPGQYSGNTIYF. The CDR3, as DNA: TGTGCCAGCAGTTCCCCGGGACAGTACTCTGGAAACACCATATATTTT. Using reference TRBV28 and TRBJ1-3 for the parts outside the CDR3, the full variable domain is DVKVTQSSRYLVKRTGEKVFLECVQDMDHENMFWYRQDPGLGLRLIYFSYDVKMKEKGDIPEGYSVSREKKERFSLILESASTNQTSMYLCASSSPGQYSGNTIYFGEGSWLTVV.

The rearrangement joins TRBV6-5 to TRBJ1-2; 10 bases map to TRBD1. Germline lookup yields CDR1 MNHEY and CDR2 SVGAGI. The CDR3 spans 13 residues. The V gene end was trimmed by 7 bases and the J gene end by 8 bases; junction bases not matched to a gene: 7. The CDR3 region has the DNA TGTGCCAGCAATCCGGGACAGGGGTACGGCTACACCTTC. It is translated as CASNPGQGYGYTF.

The V and J genes are TRBV19 and TRBJ2-2; 8 bases are shared with TRBD1. Germline lookup yields CDR1 LNHDA and CDR2 SQIVND (reference sequence). CDR3 length equals 16 residues. V was pared by 3 bases and J by 3 bases, with 6 bases of the junction left unmatched. CDR3 bases: TGTGCCAGTAGTATGTCCGCAGGGGGCTACACCGGGGAGCTGTTTTTT. As protein: CASSMSAGGYTGELFF.